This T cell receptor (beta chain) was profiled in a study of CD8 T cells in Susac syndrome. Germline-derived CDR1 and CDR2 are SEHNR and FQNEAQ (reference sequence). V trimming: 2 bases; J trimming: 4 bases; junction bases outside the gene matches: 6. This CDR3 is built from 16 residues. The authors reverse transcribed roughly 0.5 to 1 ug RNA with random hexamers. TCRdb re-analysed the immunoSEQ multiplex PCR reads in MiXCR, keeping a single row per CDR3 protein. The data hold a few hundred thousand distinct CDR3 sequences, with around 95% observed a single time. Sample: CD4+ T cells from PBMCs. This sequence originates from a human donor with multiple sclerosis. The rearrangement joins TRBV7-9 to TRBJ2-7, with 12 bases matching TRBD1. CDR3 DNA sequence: TGTGCCAGCAGCTTACCTCCGGGACAGGGGGCTTACGAGCAGTACTTC. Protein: CASSLPPGQGAYEQYF.